This T cell receptor beta chain was retrieved from a study of T cell responses to AZD1222 COVID-19 vaccine. Method: immunoSEQ multiplex PCR; TCRdb's copy keeps in-frame clones and lacks some. This table holds around 100,000 clones, roughly 87% found once. Study-wide results and caveats: White British donors predominated, females outnumbered males, and clonal diversity was possibly underestimated. No repertoire was sampled before or during the peak T cell response, only after it.

Note on this clone: The antigen is undetermined.

This CDR3 has 11 residues. The germline V gene has CDR1 GTSNPN and CDR2 SVGIG (reference sequence). V lost 3 bases and J lost 3, with 4 bases in between. Sequenced material: peripheral blood, taken on day 0 of AZD1222 vaccination. The chain has TRBV30 and TRBJ2-3; D is uncertain. The sequence came from an adult in good health. The chain's CDR3 is CAWRLTDTQYF. In nucleotides, the CDR3 is TGTGCCTGGAGATTAACAGATACGCAGTATTTT.